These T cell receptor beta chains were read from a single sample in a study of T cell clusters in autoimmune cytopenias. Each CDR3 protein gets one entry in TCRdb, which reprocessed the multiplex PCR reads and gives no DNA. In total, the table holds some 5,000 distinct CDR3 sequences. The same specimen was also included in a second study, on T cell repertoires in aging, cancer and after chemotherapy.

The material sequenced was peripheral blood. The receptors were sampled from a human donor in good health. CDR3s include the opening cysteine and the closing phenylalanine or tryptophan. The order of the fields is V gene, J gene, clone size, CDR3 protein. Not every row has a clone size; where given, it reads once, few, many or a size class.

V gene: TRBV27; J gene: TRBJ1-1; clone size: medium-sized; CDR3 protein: CASSLFGARGNTEAFF
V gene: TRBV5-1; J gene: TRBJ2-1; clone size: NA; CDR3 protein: CASSGLAGRTNEQFF
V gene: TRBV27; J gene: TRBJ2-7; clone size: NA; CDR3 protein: CASRPGTSGTYEQYF
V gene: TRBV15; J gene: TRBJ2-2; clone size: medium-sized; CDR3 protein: CATSGSTGELFF
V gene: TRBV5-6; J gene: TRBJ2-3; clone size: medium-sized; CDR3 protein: CASSSYSTDTQYF
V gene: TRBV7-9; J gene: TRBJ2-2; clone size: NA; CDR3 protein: CASSLGQVSTGELFF
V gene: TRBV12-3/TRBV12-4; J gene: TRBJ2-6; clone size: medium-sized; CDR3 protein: CASSYVGQRRSGANVLTF
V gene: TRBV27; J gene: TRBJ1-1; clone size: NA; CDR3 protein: CASSVYTGPGTEAFF
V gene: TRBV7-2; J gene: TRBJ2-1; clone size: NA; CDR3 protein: CASSLSGTLGGNEQFF
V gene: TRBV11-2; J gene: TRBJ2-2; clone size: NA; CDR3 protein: CASSSDRGTGELFF
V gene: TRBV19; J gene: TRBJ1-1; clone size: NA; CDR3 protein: CASTDRGRSTEAFF
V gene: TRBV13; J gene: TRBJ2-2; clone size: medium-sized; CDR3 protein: CASSPRVSGELFF
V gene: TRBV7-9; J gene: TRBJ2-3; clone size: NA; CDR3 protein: CASSPLKSTSGTTDTQYF
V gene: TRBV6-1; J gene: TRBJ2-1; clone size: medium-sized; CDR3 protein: CASSSAGTGYYNEQFF
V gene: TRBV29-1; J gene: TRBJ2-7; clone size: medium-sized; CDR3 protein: CSVGGVSYEQYF
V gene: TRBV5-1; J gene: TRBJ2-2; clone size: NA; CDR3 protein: CASSGSTSNTGELFF
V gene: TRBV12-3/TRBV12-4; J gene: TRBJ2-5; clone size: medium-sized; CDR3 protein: CASSFRGAETQYF
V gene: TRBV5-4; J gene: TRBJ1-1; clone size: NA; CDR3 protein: CASSPKIGDTEAFF
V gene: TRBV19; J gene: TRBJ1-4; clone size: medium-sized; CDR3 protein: CASSGTGATNEKLFF
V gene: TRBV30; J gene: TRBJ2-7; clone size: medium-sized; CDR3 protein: CAWGDRSYEQYF
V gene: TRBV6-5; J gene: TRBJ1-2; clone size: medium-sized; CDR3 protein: CASSRDRGYGYTF
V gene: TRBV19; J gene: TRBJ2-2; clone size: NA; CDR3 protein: CARSDRTSGGNTGELFF
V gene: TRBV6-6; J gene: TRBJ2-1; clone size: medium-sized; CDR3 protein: CASSYSTGTGNEQFF
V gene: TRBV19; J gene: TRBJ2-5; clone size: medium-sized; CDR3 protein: CASSRTGVQETQYF
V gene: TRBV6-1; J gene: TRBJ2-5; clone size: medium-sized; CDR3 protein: CASRTFDGYQETQYF
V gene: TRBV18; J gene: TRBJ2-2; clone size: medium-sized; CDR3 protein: CASSPGTAGETGELFF
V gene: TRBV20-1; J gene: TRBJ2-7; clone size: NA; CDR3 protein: CSARAPGQGYEQYF
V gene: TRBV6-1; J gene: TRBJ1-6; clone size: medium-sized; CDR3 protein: CASSDTANNSPLHF
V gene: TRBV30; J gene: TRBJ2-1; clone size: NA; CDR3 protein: CAWSVLLTAGTSGDYNEQFF